This entry concerns a single T cell receptor (beta chain). Antigen specificity is unknown. Mismatch with germline at one junction end may stem from a read error. The sample originates from a study of neurological immune-mediated disorders. The unsorted libraries were prepared from 2 million PBMCs (stored at -80 C). Study-wide results and limits: The greatest TCR clonal expansion appeared in HTLV-1-associated myelopathy and the smallest, falling below healthy controls, in multiple sclerosis.

The CDR3 totals 16 residues. Germline loops: CDR1 DFQATT, CDR2 SNEGSKA (reference sequence). 5'RACE generated cDNA with 10-nucleotide random UMIs. Every sequencing run returned over 170 million TCR-beta sequences, which were derived from 15-18 subjects. TCRdb fed the 5' RACE reads into MiXCR, producing one record per CDR3 protein. The profile shows tens of thousands of distinct CDR3 sequences, roughly 6.3% of them singletons. The receptor was derived from a woman between 40 and 55 years old in good health. V gene TRBV20-1 combines with J gene TRBJ2-5, with 9 nucleotides matching TRBD2. The sample comprised PBMCs. This CDR3 reads CSALPLQREDHETQYF. The CDR3 nucleotides are TGCAGTGCACTCCCCCTCCAGCGGGAGGACCATGAGACCCAGTACTTC.